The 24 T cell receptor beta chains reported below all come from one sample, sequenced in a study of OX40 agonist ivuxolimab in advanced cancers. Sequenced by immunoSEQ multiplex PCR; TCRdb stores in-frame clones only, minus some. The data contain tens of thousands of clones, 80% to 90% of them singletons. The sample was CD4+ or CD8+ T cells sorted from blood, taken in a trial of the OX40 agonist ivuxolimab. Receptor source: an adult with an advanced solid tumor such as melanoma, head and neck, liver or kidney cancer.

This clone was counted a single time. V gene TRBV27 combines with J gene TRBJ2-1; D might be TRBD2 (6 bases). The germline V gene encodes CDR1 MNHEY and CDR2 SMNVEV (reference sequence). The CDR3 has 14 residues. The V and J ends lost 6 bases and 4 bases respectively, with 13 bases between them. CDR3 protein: CASRGGGAYNEQFF. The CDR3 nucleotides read TGTGCCAGCAGAGGCGGAGGGGCTTACAATGAGCAGTTCTTC.

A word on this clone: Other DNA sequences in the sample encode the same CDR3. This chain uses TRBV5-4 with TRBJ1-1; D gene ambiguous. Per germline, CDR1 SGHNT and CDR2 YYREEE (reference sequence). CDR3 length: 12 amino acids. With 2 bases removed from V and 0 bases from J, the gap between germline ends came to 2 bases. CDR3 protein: CASSFLNTEAFF. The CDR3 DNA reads TGTGCCAGCAGCTTTCTGAACACTGAAGCTTTCTTT.

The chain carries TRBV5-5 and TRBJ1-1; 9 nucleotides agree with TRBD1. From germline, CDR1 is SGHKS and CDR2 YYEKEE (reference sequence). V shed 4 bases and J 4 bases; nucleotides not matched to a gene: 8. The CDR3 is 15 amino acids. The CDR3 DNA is TGTGCCAGCAGCCCGGACAGGGGCGAGGGCACTGAAGCTTTCTTT. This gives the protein CASSPDRGEGTEAFF. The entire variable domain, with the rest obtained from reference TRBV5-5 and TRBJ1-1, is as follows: DAGVTQSPTHLIKTRGQQVTLRCSPISGHKSVSWYQQVLGQGPQFIFQYYEKEERGRGNFPDRFSARQFPNYSSELNVNALLLGDSALYLCASSPDRGEGTEAFFGQGTRLTVV.

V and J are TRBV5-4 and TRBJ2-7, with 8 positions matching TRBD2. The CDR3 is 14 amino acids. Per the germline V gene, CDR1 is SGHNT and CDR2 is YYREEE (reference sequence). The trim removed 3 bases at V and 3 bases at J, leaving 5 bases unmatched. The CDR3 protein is CASSSGGKDYEQYF. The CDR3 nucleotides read TGTGCCAGCAGCTCGGGGGGGAAAGACTACGAGCAGTACTTC. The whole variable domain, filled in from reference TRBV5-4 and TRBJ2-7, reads ETGVTQSPTHLIKTRGQQVTLRCSSQSGHNTVSWYQQALGQGPQFIFQYYREEENGRGNFPPRFSGLQFPNYSSELNVNALELDDSALYLCASSSGGKDYEQYFGPGTRLTVT.

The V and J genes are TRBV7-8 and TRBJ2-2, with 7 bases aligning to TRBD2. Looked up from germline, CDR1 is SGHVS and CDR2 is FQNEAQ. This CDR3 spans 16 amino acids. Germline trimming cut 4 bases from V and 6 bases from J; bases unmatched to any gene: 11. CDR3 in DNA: TGTGCCAGCAGCTCTTTCGCGGGAGTTGACGCCGGGGAGCTGTTTTTT. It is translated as CASSSFAGVDAGELFF.

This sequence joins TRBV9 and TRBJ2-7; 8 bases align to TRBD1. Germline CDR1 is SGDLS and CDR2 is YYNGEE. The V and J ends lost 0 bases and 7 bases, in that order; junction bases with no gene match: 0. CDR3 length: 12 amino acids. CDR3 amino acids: CASSVGQGEQYF. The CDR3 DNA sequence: TGTGCCAGCAGCGTAGGACAGGGGGAGCAGTACTTC.

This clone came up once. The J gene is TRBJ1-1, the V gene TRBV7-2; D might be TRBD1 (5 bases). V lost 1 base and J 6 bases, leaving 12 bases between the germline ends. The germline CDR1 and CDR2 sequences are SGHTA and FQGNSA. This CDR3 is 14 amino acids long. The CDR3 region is CASSLGQGRPEAFF. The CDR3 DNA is TGTGCCAGCAGCTTAGGGCAGGGACGCCCTGAAGCTTTCTTT.

The CDR3 nucleotides are TGCGCCAGCAGCTTGGTTTCTGGGAACACTGAAGCTTTCTTT. Its translation is CASSLVSGNTEAFF. V gene TRBV5-1 combines with J gene TRBJ1-1; D is ambiguous. V lost 0 bases and J 1 base, leaving 7 bases between the germline ends. The CDR3 loop spans 14 amino acids. CDR1 is SGHRS and CDR2 is YFSETQ in the germline V gene.

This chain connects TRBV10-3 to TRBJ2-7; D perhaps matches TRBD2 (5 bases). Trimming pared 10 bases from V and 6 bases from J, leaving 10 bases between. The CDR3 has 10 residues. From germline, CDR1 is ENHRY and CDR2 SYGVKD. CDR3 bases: TGTGCCACCTCAGGAGGCGAGCAGTACTTC. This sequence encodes CATSGGEQYF.

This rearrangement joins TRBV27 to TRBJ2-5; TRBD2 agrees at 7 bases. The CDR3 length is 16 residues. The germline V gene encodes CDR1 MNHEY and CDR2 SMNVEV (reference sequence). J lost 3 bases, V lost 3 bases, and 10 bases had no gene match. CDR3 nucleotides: TGTGCCAGCAGTTTGGTTTTGGGGGGGGGAAAAGAGACCCAGTACTTC. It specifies CASSLVLGGGKETQYF.

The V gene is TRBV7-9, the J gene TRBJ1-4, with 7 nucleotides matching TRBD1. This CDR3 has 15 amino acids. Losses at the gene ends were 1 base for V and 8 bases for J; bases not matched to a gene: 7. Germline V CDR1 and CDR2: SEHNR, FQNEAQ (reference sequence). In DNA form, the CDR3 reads TGTGCCAGCAGCTTAGTTGCAGGGGGAGGAGAAAAACTGTTTTTT. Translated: CASSLVAGGGEKLFF.

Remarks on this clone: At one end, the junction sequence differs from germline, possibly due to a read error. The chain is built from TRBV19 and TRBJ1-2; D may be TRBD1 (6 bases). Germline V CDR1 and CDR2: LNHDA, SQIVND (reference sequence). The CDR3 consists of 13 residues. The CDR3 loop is CASTTPWGAGLNF. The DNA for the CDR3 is TGTGCCAGTACTACCCCGTGGGGGGCAGGATTAAACTTC.

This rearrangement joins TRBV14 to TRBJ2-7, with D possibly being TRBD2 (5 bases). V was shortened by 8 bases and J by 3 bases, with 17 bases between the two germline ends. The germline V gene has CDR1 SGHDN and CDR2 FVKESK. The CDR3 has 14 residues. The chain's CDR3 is CASGSGNGRYEQYF. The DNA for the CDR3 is TGTGCCAGCGGGTCGGGGAACGGGCGCTACGAGCAGTACTTC. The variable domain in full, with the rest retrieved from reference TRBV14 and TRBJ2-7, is EAGVTQFPSHSVIEKGQTVTLRCDPISGHDNLYWYRRVMGKEIKFLLHFVKESKQDESGMPNNRFLAERTGGTYSTLKVQPAELEDSGVYFCASGSGNGRYEQYFGPGTRLTVT.

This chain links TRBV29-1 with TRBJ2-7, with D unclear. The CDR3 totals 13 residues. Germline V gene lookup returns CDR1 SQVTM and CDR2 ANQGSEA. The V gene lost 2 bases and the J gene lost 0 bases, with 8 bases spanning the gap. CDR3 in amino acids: CSVERLDSYEQYF. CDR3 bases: TGCAGCGTTGAAAGACTCGACTCCTACGAGCAGTACTTC.

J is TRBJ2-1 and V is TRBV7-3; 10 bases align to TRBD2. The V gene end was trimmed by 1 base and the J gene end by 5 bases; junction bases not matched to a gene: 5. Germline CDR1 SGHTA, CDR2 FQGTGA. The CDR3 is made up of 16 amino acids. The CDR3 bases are TGTGCCAGCAGCTTAAGTGCCAGCGGGAGGGACAATGAGCAGTTCTTC. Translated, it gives CASSLSASGRDNEQFF. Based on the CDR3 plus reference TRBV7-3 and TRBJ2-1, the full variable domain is GAGVSQTPSNKVTEKGKYVELRCDPISGHTALYWYRQSLGQGPEFLIYFQGTGAADDSGLPNDRFFAVRPEGSVSTLKIQRTERGDSAVYLCASSLSASGRDNEQFFGPGTRLTVL.

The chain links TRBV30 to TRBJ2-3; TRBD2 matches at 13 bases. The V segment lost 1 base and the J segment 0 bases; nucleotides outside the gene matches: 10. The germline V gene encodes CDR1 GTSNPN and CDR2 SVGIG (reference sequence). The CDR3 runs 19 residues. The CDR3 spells CAWSDRLAGGGGSTDTQYF. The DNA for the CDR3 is TGTGCCTGGAGTGACCGACTAGCGGGAGGAGGGGGCAGCACAGATACGCAGTATTTT.

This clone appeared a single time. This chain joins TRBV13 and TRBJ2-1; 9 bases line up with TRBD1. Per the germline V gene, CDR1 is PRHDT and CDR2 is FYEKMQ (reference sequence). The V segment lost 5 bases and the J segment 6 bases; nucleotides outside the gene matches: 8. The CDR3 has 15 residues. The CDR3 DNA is TGTGCCAGCAGCCAGGGACAGGGAGAAGTCAATGAGCAGTTCTTC. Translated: CASSQGQGEVNEQFF.

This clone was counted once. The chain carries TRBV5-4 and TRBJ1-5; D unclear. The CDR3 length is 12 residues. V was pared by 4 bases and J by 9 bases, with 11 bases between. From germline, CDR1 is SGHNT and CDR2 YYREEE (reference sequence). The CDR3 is CASSGWPGPQHF. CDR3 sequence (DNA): TGTGCCAGCAGCGGATGGCCGGGGCCCCAGCATTTT.

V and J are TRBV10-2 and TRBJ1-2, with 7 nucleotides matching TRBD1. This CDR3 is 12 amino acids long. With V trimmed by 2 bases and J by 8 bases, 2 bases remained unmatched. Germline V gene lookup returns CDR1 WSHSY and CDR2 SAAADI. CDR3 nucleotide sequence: TGCGCCAGCAGTGAGGACAGGGCCGGCTACACCTTC. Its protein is CASSEDRAGYTF.

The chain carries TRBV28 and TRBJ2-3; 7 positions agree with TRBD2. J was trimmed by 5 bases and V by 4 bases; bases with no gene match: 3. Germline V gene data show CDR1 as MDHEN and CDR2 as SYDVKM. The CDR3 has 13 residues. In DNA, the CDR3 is TGTGCCAGCAGTTGGACTAGTTTAGATACGCAGTATTTT. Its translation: CASSWTSLDTQYF.

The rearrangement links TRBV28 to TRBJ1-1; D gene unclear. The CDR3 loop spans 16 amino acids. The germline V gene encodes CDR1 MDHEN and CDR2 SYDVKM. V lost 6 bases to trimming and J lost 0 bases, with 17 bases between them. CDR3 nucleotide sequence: TGTGCCAGCAGGTACTTAGCCTCTTCGGTGAACACTGAAGCTTTCTTT. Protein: CASRYLASSVNTEAFF.

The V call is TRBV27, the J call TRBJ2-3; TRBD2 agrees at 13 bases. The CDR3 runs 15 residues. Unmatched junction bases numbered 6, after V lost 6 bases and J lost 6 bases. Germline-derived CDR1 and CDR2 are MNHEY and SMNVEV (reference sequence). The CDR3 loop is CASRTTSGRLDTQYF. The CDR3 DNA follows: TGTGCCAGCAGAACGACTAGCGGGAGGTTGGATACGCAGTATTTT.

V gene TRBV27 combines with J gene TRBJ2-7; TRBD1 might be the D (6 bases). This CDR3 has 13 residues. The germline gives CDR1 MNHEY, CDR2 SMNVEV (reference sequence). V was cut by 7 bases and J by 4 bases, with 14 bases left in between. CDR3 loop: CASMYRVGYEQYF. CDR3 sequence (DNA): TGTGCCAGCATGTACAGGGTAGGGTACGAGCAGTACTTC.

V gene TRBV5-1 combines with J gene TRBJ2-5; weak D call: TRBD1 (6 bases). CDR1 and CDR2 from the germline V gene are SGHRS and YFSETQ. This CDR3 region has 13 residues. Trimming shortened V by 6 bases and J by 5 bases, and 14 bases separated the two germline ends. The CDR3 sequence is CASTPDGGETQYF. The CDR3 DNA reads TGCGCCAGCACCCCGGATGGGGGCGAGACCCAGTACTTC.